This TCR beta chain was documented in a study of brain T cells in children with intractable seizures. The time point here: blood from clinic visit 5 months post-surgery; TSC patient then seizure free. Only cases whose brain tissue showed the highest T cell transcript signatures were sequenced. At least one anti-epileptic drug was given before surgery. Concerning this clone itself: Antigen specificity is unknown.

Sequencing used immunoSEQ multiplex PCR; TCRdb keeps in-frame clones, though not all of them. The profile shows about 320,000 clones, over 90% of them singletons. From germline, CDR1 is MGHRA and CDR2 YSYEKL. The CDR3 has 13 residues. Between the trimmed V and J ends, which lost 2 bases and 0 bases, there was a span of 3 bases. Findings and caveats of the study: Clones missing pre-surgery may reflect undersampling of that blood sample. Only CDR3 sequence similarity suggested viral specificity, without known HCMV serostatus.

The receptor was isolated from a boy younger than two with tuberous sclerosis and intractable seizures. Source: peripheral blood, taken 5 to 6 months after surgery. V and J are TRBV4-1 and TRBJ2-3, with D hard to call. CDR3 sequence: CASSQTSTDTQYF. CDR3 DNA: TGCGCCAGCAGCCAAACTAGCACAGATACGCAGTATTTT.